This record concerns one T cell receptor beta chain sequence. V was clipped by 1 base and J by 8 bases; unmatched bases: 5. The CDR3 extends over 14 amino acids. CDR1 is MNHEY, CDR2 SVGAGI, per germline. The source of the sample is a study of blood T cell repertoires in COVID-19. As for the study in general: COVID-19 samples from acute and convalescent phases originated in the United States, Italy and Spain. PBMCs, B-cell-depleted T cells, or T cells were the source of the cDNA or gDNA that made up the material.

TCRdb keeps only in-frame clones here, not all; method: immunoSEQ multiplex PCR. Here the sample spans roughly 310,000 clones, under 95% being singletons. Assignments of participants to cohorts depended upon their own reported clinical history. What the recovered Cohort 3 donors had was two negative PCRs, clearance, or symptom resolution. The sequenced sample consisted of PBMCs or T cells enriched from blood (not recorded which). V gene TRBV6-5 combines with J gene TRBJ1-1, with 9 positions matching TRBD1. The source of this sequence is a man aged 60-69 years who had recovered from COVID-19. The CDR3: CASSYFTGGPEAFF. DNA of the CDR3: TGTGCCAGCAGTTACTTTACAGGGGGCCCGGAAGCTTTCTTT.